These T cell receptor beta chains were read from a single sample in a study of control samples from healthy donors and cancer patients. The repertoire was sequenced with immunoSEQ multiplex PCR; TCRdb's copy has only in-frame clones and lacks some. Of under 150,000 clones in the sample, approximately 94% are singletons; the top ten hold 1.7%. The sequencing sample was made of PBMCs. These receptors all stem from a man aged 45-65 years with head and neck cancer. Each CDR3 is given with its conserved first and last residue. The D gene is left open where the match is weak. A clone size is listed for some rows: how often the clone was seen (once, few, many), or a class if it is expanded.

>.|.|TRBJ1-1|TRBV2
CASSEAVDAFF
TGTGCCAGCAGTGAAGCGGTGGACGCTTTCTTT
>.|TRBD1|TRBJ1-5|TRBV2
CASSYDRVGQPQHF
TGTGCCAGCAGTTATGACAGGGTCGGTCAGCCCCAGCATTTT
>few|.|TRBJ2-7|TRBV5-1
CASSQNVRGRTEQYF
TGCGCCAGCAGTCAAAACGTCAGGGGTCGTACCGAGCAGTACTTC
>.|.|TRBJ1-2|TRBV28
CYTGNTNYGYTF
TGTTACACAGGGAATACTAACTATGGCTACACCTTC
>.|.|TRBJ2-7|TRBV12-3/TRBV12-4
CASSLGSWEEQYF
TGTGCCAGCAGTTTAGGGTCTTGGGAGGAGCAGTACTTC
>.|.|TRBJ1-6|TRBV4-3
CASSPQVAYNSPLHF
TGCGCCAGCAGTCCACAGGTAGCCTATAATTCACCCCTCCACTTT
>.|.|TRBJ2-1|TRBV13
CASSLQGPYNEQFF
TGTGCCAGCAGCTTACAGGGACCATACAATGAGCAGTTCTTC
>.|TRBD1|TRBJ2-2|TRBV5-1
CASSLRASRGRTGELFF
TGCGCCAGCAGCTTGAGGGCAAGCAGGGGGCGCACCGGGGAGCTGTTTTTT
>.|.|TRBJ1-5|TRBV6-5
CASSPSRQPQHF
TGTGCCAGCAGTCCTTCCAGGCAGCCCCAGCATTTT
>.|.|TRBJ2-7|TRBV5-1
CASSFGNSYEQYF
TGCGCCAGCAGCTTCGGCAATTCCTACGAGCAGTACTTC
>few|.|TRBJ2-3|TRBV4-2
CASSQDNGPTDTQYF
TGTGCCAGCAGCCAAGATAATGGACCCACCGATACGCAGTATTTT
>.|.|TRBJ2-1|TRBV19
CATSEGRGGGYNEQFF
TGTGCCACTTCGGAAGGGCGGGGAGGCGGTTACAATGAGCAGTTCTTC
>.|.|TRBJ1-2|TRBV7-6
CASSPLLTGISNYGYTF
TGTGCCAGCAGTCCCCTCCTAACAGGGATTAGCAACTATGGCTACACCTTC
>.|.|TRBJ2-1|TRBV19
CASSIQRGSTEQFF
TGTGCCAGTAGTATCCAAAGAGGTTCGACTGAGCAGTTCTTC
>.|TRBD1|TRBJ2-5|TRBV19
CASRPRDRGQETQYF
TGTGCCAGTAGGCCCCGGGACAGGGGCCAAGAGACCCAGTACTTC
>.|.|TRBJ2-4|TRBV13
CASSAGVAKNIQYF
TGTGCCAGCAGCGCAGGGGTCGCCAAAAACATTCAGTACTTC
>.|.|TRBJ1-6|TRBV18
CASSPSGVGNSPLHF
TGTGCCAGCTCACCATCAGGGGTTGGTAATTCACCCCTCCACTTT
>.|TRBD2|TRBJ2-3|TRBV18
CASSSGLAGGRYTDTQYF
TGTGCCAGCTCATCAGGACTAGCGGGGGGGCGTTACACAGATACGCAGTATTTT
>.|TRBD1|TRBJ2-7|TRBV9
CASSTSGTGVSEQYF
TGTGCCAGCAGCACGTCCGGGACAGGGGTCAGCGAGCAGTACTTC
>.|.|TRBJ1-3|TRBV5-1
CASSVGSSGNTIYF
TGCGCCAGCAGCGTCGGAAGCTCTGGAAACACCATATATTTT
>few|.|TRBJ1-1|TRBV19
CASSLLGVRTEAFF
TGTGCCAGTAGTCTGTTGGGAGTGAGAACTGAAGCTTTCTTT